Sequencing of this TCR beta chain was carried out in a study of neurological immune-mediated disorders. Study-level points and caveats: Expanded clones shared no identical CDR3 amino acid sequences across subjects, which suggested private TCR-beta repertoires in all groups.

Unsorted libraries were prepared from 2 million PBMCs that had been stored at -80 C. This clonotype occurred a few times. The target antigen is unknown. The cDNA came from 5'RACE with 10-nucleotide random UMIs. Every sequencing run produced over 170 million TCR-beta sequences, and the sequences from any one run covered 15-18 subjects. Using its own MiXCR run on the 5' RACE reads, TCRdb lists one record per CDR3 protein. This repertoire shows some 79,000 distinct CDR3 sequences, roughly 14% found once; its top ten account for 6.5% to 8%. This CDR3 has 13 amino acids. Per germline, CDR1 DFQATT and CDR2 SNEGSKA (reference sequence). The junction had 4 bases not matched to a gene; V was cut back by 6 bases and J by 1 base.

This TCR was recovered from a woman aged 45-60 years in good health. The chain employs TRBV20-1 and TRBJ1-1, with 8 bases that match TRBD1. Sequenced sample: PBMCs. Here the CDR3 DNA reads TGCAGTGCCGCCAGGGGGCAGAACACTGAAGCTTTCTTT. Translated, it gives CSAARGQNTEAFF.